These T cell receptor beta chains were read from a single sample in a study of blood T cell repertoires in COVID-19. Here immunoSEQ multiplex PCR was the method, and the copy in TCRdb shows in-frame clones only, minus some. The data show about 190,000 clones, about 82% seen once. Material for sequencing was peripheral blood. These receptors were taken from a woman aged 25-40 years with acute or convalescent COVID-19. The CDR3 runs from the conserved cysteine through the conserved F or W. Each record gives: J gene, D gene, clone size, CDR3 length, V gene, CDR3 DNA, CDR3 protein. A D gene is named only where the DNA matches it firmly. Clone size is shown for a subset of rows, as once, few, many or a class of expanded clone.

>TRBJ2-7|TRBD1|-|18|TRBV7-8
TGTGCCAGCAGCTCCAACCCGTTACAGGGGGCCGGTTCCTACGAGCAGTACTTC
CASSSNPLQGAGSYEQYF
>TRBJ1-1|-|-|14|TRBV5-6
TGTGCCAGCAGCTTGCCGGGTATGAACACTGAAGCTTTCTTT
CASSLPGMNTEAFF
>TRBJ2-1|-|-|18|TRBV6-6
TGTGCCAGCGGTCTCCGCCCACCGACAGGTCCAGCCGGGAATGAGCAGTTCTTC
CASGLRPPTGPAGNEQFF
>TRBJ1-5|-|few|19|TRBV28
TGTGCCAGCAGTTTGGGGGGTTGGCGTCCCCTCTCCAGCAATCAGCCCCAGCATTTT
CASSLGGWRPLSSNQPQHF
>TRBJ2-5|TRBD2|-|15|TRBV14
TGTGCCAGCACCCGGACTAGCGGGGCACAAGAGACCCAGTACTTC
CASTRTSGAQETQYF
>TRBJ2-7|-|-|13|TRBV27
TGTGCCAGCAGTTTATATGGCGGCTACGAGCAGTACTTC
CASSLYGGYEQYF
>TRBJ2-7|-|-|14|TRBV9
TGTGCCAGCAGCGTAGGAGCTTTTTCCTACGAGCAGTACTTC
CASSVGAFSYEQYF
>TRBJ1-2|-|few|13|TRBV28
TGTGCCAGCAGTTTGTCAGGGTACTATGGCTACACCTTC
CASSLSGYYGYTF
>TRBJ1-2|-|-|13|TRBV30
TGTGCCTGGGGGCAGGGGTTGGGCTATGGCTACACCTTC
CAWGQGLGYGYTF
>TRBJ2-7|-|-|12|TRBV29-1
TGCAGCGTATCACTAGGATCCTACGAGCAGTACTTC
CSVSLGSYEQYF
>TRBJ1-6|-|-|13|TRBV6-5
TGTGCCAGCAGTTACTCGGGGCATAAACCCCTCCACTTT
CASSYSGHKPLHF
>TRBJ2-7|TRBD1|-|12|TRBV12-3/TRBV12-4
TGTGCCAGCAGTTTAAGGGGGCACGAGCAGTACTTC
CASSLRGHEQYF
>TRBJ2-3|TRBD2|-|16|TRBV5-5
TGTGCCAGCAGCTTGGCCGGGGCTAGCGGGGGGATACAACAGTATTTT
CASSLAGASGGIQQYF
>TRBJ2-4|TRBD2|-|17|TRBV5-1
TGCGCCAGCAGCTTGGGCGCTAGCGGGAGCCCCAAAAACATTCAGTACTTC
CASSLGASGSPKNIQYF
>TRBJ1-3|-|-|15|TRBV10-3
TGTGCCATCGGACCCAACCAGGGGACCGGAAACACCATATATTTT
CAIGPNQGTGNTIYF
>TRBJ2-2|TRBD2|once|18|TRBV27
TGTGCCAGCAGTTCCCGGGGACTAGCGGGCCTGAACACCGGGGAGCTGTTTTTT
CASSSRGLAGLNTGELFF
>TRBJ1-1|-|-|13|TRBV6-5
TGTGCCAGCAGTCGGGACTCGGACACTGAAGCTTTCTTT
CASSRDSDTEAFF
>TRBJ2-2|-|-|15|TRBV5-6
TGTGCCAGCAGCGACTACAGGGAAGGGACCGGGGAGCTGTTTTTT
CASSDYREGTGELFF
>TRBJ1-2|-|once|14|TRBV6-5
TGTGCCAGCACCACCTACAGGGAGTACAGTGGCTACACCTTC
CASTTYREYSGYTF
>TRBJ1-1|-|-|14|TRBV29-1
TGCAGCGTTGAAGATTACGGTATGAACACTGAAGCTTTCTTT
CSVEDYGMNTEAFF
>TRBJ2-5|TRBD1|-|15|TRBV15
TGTGCCACCCGGAGAACCGGGACAGTGCAAGAGACCCAGTACTTC
CATRRTGTVQETQYF
>TRBJ2-6|-|-|13|TRBV12-3/TRBV12-4
TGTGCCAGCAGACAGGGTTGGGCCAACGTCCTGACTTTC
CASRQGWANVLTF
>TRBJ1-5|TRBD1|-|15|TRBV30
TGTGCCTGGCAAGATATGGGACAGGGGGATCAGCCCCAGCATTTT
CAWQDMGQGDQPQHF
>TRBJ2-2|-|-|14|TRBV7-2
TGTGCCAGCAGCTTTGTGAGCCGTGGCGGGGAGCTGTTTTTT
CASSFVSRGGELFF
>TRBJ1-1|-|-|15|TRBV6-2/TRBV6-3
TGTGCCAGCAGCTTAAAAGACACTTCGAACACTGAAGCTTTCTTT
CASSLKDTSNTEAFF
>TRBJ2-2|-|-|14|TRBV29-1
TGCAGCGTGAATACGGGGGCGAACACCGGGGAGCTGTTTTTT
CSVNTGANTGELFF
>TRBJ2-3|-|once|13|TRBV27
TGTGCCAGCAGTTTCTTGGAGCGGGATACGCAGTATTTT
CASSFLERDTQYF
>TRBJ1-6|TRBD1|-|15|TRBV28
TGTGCCAGCAGTTCCCCCCAGGGGGCCGGGTCACCCCTCCACTTT
CASSSPQGAGSPLHF
>TRBJ2-1|TRBD2|-|17|TRBV7-8
TGTGCCAGCAGCCCCCGGGGGACTAGCGGGAGTGCAAATGAGCAGTTCTTC
CASSPRGTSGSANEQFF
>TRBJ1-6|TRBD1|-|18|TRBV7-8
TGTGCCAGCAGCTTAGCGCGACAGGGAAGCTCCTATAATTCACCCCTCCACTTT
CASSLARQGSSYNSPLHF
>TRBJ2-2|TRBD1|-|13|TRBV30
TGTGCCTGGAGTACAGGGGGGAACGGGGAGCTGTTTTTT
CAWSTGGNGELFF
>TRBJ1-2|-|-|14|TRBV18
TGTGCCAGCTCACCACGCGGGGATAATTACGGCTACACCTTC
CASSPRGDNYGYTF
>TRBJ1-2|-|few|15|TRBV2
TGTGCCAGCAGTGATGGTACGGGAGGGCCCTATGGCTACACCTTC
CASSDGTGGPYGYTF
>TRBJ1-2|-|few|14|TRBV5-6
TGTGCCAGCAGCTTTGGCGGGGGGCAGTCAAGCTACACCTTC
CASSFGGGQSSYTF
>TRBJ2-7|-|few|15|TRBV4-1
TGCGCCAGCAGCCAAGAGTCAGGATTTTCCTACGAGCAGTACTTC
CASSQESGFSYEQYF
>TRBJ1-2|TRBD1|-|12|TRBV3-1/TRBV3-2
TGTGCCAGCAGCCGGACAGGGTCTGGCTACACCTTC
CASSRTGSGYTF
>TRBJ1-2|-|-|15|TRBV4-2
TGTGCCAGCAGTCCTCATCAGCCGGGAGCAGGAGGCTACACCTTC
CASSPHQPGAGGYTF
>TRBJ2-5|-|-|14|TRBV28
TGTGCCAGCAGTCGAACAGATACCCGGACAGCCGGCTACTTC
CASSRTDTRTAGYF
>TRBJ2-5|-|once|12|TRBV29-1
TGCAGCGTTGGGGGCGCTCCAGAGACCCAGTACTTC
CSVGGAPETQYF
>TRBJ2-4|-|-|15|TRBV30
TGTGCCTGGAGTCGAAAGCGGCTAGCCAAAAACATTCAGTACTTC
CAWSRKRLAKNIQYF
>TRBJ1-2|TRBD1|-|15|TRBV28
TGTGCCAGCAGTCCGCTTTATGTTGGGGACAGGGAGGACACCTTC
CASSPLYVGDREDTF
>TRBJ2-5|TRBD1|-|13|TRBV5-6
TGTGCCAGCACCGACAGGGGGCTGAGGACCCAGTACTTC
CASTDRGLRTQYF
>TRBJ1-1|-|-|14|TRBV6-5
TGTGCCAGCAGTTATCACAGGGCGAACACTGAAGCTTTCTTT
CASSYHRANTEAFF
>TRBJ2-1|TRBD2|-|16|TRBV3-1/TRBV3-2
TGTGCCAGCAGCCAACGGACTAGCGGGGGGGCCCGTGAGCAGTTCTTC
CASSQRTSGGAREQFF
>TRBJ1-5|-|-|14|TRBV5-8
TGTGCCAGCAGCCCCGGGTTTAGCAATCAGCCCCAGCATTTT
CASSPGFSNQPQHF
>TRBJ1-2|-|-|12|TRBV28
TGTGCCAGCAGTTTTTCCATCTATGGCTACACCTTC
CASSFSIYGYTF
>TRBJ1-1|-|-|13|TRBV28
TGTGCCAGCAGTTTATCTGAGGGAAGTGCGGCTTTCTTT
CASSLSEGSAAFF
>TRBJ2-2|TRBD1|-|14|TRBV4-2
TGTGCCAGCCGGGGACAGGGCTACACCGGGGAGCTGTTTTTT
CASRGQGYTGELFF
>TRBJ1-5|-|-|14|TRBV7-9
TGTGCCAGCAGCCCAACCGGGAGCAATCAGCCCCAGCATTTT
CASSPTGSNQPQHF
>TRBJ1-1|TRBD1|-|14|TRBV19
TGTGCCAGCCTAAAGGGACAGGGGGCGGGTGAAGCTTTCTTT
CASLKGQGAGEAFF
>TRBJ1-2|TRBD1|-|13|TRBV19
TGTGCCACCAGGATAGACAGGGACTATGGCTACACCTTC
CATRIDRDYGYTF
>TRBJ2-1|TRBD2|-|15|TRBV2
TGTGCCAGCAGTCGACTAGCGGGGTCTGGCAATGAGCAGTTCTTC
CASSRLAGSGNEQFF
>TRBJ2-3|-|-|15|TRBV19
TGTGCCAGTAGGTTAGGGGGAGCCCGCACAGATACGCAGTATTTT
CASRLGGARTDTQYF
>TRBJ1-2|-|-|10|TRBV30
TGTGCCTGGAATTTAAATGGCTACACCTTC
CAWNLNGYTF